The 28 T cell receptor beta chains reported below all come from one sample, sequenced in a study of blood T cell repertoires in COVID-19. Sequenced by immunoSEQ multiplex PCR; TCRdb stores in-frame clones only, minus some. The table includes around 150,000 clones, 65% to 90% detected once. The sample was peripheral blood. The receptor set was obtained from an older woman with active or convalescent COVID-19.

A few counts support this clone. The rearrangement joins TRBV15 to TRBJ1-4; TRBD1 is a possible D gene (6 bases). The CDR3 is 15 amino acids. Germline loops: CDR1 LNHNV, CDR2 YYDKDF (reference sequence). V lost 6 bases to trimming and J lost 5 bases, with 16 bases between them. The CDR3 protein is CATRVGGATNEKLFF. CDR3 in DNA: TGTGCCACCAGGGTTGGGGGGGCTACGAATGAAAAACTGTTTTTT.

The chain recombines TRBV2 with TRBJ2-3; 8 nucleotides line up with TRBD1. Losses at the gene ends were 4 bases for V and 4 bases for J; bases not matched to a gene: 7. The CDR3 length is 15 residues. The V gene's germline CDR1 is SNHLY and CDR2 FYNNEI. CDR3 in amino acids: CASSVDRGGADTQYF. The CDR3 nucleotides are TGTGCCAGCAGTGTCGACAGGGGAGGAGCAGATACGCAGTATTTT.

The chain carries TRBV20-1 and TRBJ2-7; perhaps TRBD2 as D (8 bases). V was pared by 3 bases and J by 11 bases, with 23 bases between. The CDR3 is 14 residues long. The germline V gene has CDR1 DFQATT and CDR2 SNEGSKA (reference sequence). CDR3 in DNA: TGCAGTGCTAGTGTAGCGGGACAGATAATTCCCGAGTACTTC. This encodes CSASVAGQIIPEYF.

This clone is a singleton in its sample. This rearrangement joins TRBV2 to TRBJ2-2; 8 bases are a match to TRBD1. Germline V gene lookup returns CDR1 SNHLY and CDR2 FYNNEI. V was pared by 6 bases and J by 4 bases, with 10 bases of the junction left unmatched. This CDR3 region has 16 residues. CDR3 region: CASRQQGATGTGELFF. CDR3 DNA: TGTGCCAGCAGACAGCAGGGGGCGACGGGCACCGGGGAGCTGTTTTTT.

The J gene is TRBJ1-4, the V gene TRBV2, with 7 nucleotides matching TRBD1. The germline V gene has CDR1 SNHLY and CDR2 FYNNEI. J gave up 5 bases and V 9 bases, and 9 bases lay outside the gene matches. The CDR3 has 14 amino acids. The CDR3 DNA follows: TGTGCCAGGGGGACAGCTCTACTCAATGAAAAACTGTTTTTT. Its protein product is CARGTALLNEKLFF.

The chain joins TRBV5-1 to TRBJ2-3; 9 nucleotides line up with TRBD1. This CDR3 is built from 15 residues. The J segment lost 1 base and the V segment lost 3 bases, leaving 3 bases of the junction unmatched. The germline V gene encodes CDR1 SGHRS and CDR2 YFSETQ. The CDR3 region is CASSWGQGGTDTQYF. The DNA of the CDR3 is TGCGCCAGCAGCTGGGGACAGGGAGGCACAGATACGCAGTATTTT.

This rearrangement joins TRBV18 to TRBJ2-7, with D possibly being TRBD2 (6 bases). V was pared by 3 bases and J by 5 bases, with 17 bases between. The CDR3 extends over 15 amino acids. The germline CDR1 and CDR2 sequences are KGHSH and LQKENI. The DNA of the CDR3 is TGTGCCAGCTCACCCGCCGGGAGCGGCGCCAACGAGCAGTACTTC. This sequence encodes CASSPAGSGANEQYF.

The J gene is TRBJ1-6, the V gene TRBV5-4, with D possibly TRBD1 on 6 matching bases. Trimming shortened V by 1 base and J by 6 bases, and 11 bases separated the two germline ends. The CDR3 extends over 15 amino acids. Germline V gives CDR1 SGHNT, CDR2 YYREEE (reference sequence). DNA of the CDR3: TGTGCCAGCAGCTTGCGGGGACAACTTAATTCACCCCTCCACTTT. This encodes CASSLRGQLNSPLHF.

V gene TRBV6-6 combines with J gene TRBJ1-1, with D possibly matching TRBD1 (5 bases). Germline V gene sequence: CDR1 MNHNY, CDR2 SVGAGI (reference sequence). V was trimmed by 10 bases and J by 4 bases, leaving 13 bases between them. The CDR3 is 12 residues long. This chain's CDR3 is CATSRGVTEAFF. The CDR3 DNA follows: TGTGCCACCTCCCGGGGGGTCACTGAAGCTTTCTTT.

The chain combines TRBV7-2 with TRBJ2-4, with a tentative D call TRBD1 (6 bases). The CDR3 is made up of 15 amino acids. V lost 0 bases to trimming and J lost 5 bases, with 11 bases between them. In germline, CDR1 is SGHTA, CDR2 FQGNSA. This CDR3 reads CASSLASGAQNIQYF. The CDR3 bases are TGTGCCAGCAGCTTAGCGTCAGGGGCCCAAAACATTCAGTACTTC.

This clone appeared once. CDR3 protein: CSVGGGTEKLFF. CDR3 DNA: TGCAGCGTTGGCGGAGGGACCGAAAAACTGTTTTTT. The chain is built from TRBV29-1 and TRBJ1-4, with D possibly TRBD1 on 5 matching bases. Germline values: CDR1 SQVTM, CDR2 ANQGSEA. CDR3 length equals 12 residues. Trimming left V 4 bases short and J 8 bases short, with 11 bases between. The whole variable domain, filled in from reference TRBV29-1 and TRBJ1-4, reads SAVISQKPSRDICQRGTSLTIQCQVDSQVTMMFWYRQQPGQSLTLIATANQGSEATYESGFVIDKFPISRPNLTFSTLTVSNMSPEDSSIYLCSVGGGTEKLFFGSGTQLSVL.

The chain has TRBV7-2 and TRBJ2-2, with no clear D. The CDR3 has 14 residues. Trimming shortened V by 0 bases and J by 4 bases, and 6 bases separated the two germline ends. Germline V gene data show CDR1 as SGHTA and CDR2 as FQGNSA. This CDR3 reads CASSLAGVTGELFF. The CDR3 DNA reads as TGTGCCAGCAGCTTAGCCGGAGTCACCGGGGAGCTGTTTTTT.

The rearrangement uses TRBV4-3 and TRBJ1-1; tentative D call: TRBD1 (6 bases). This CDR3 is built from 13 residues. In germline, CDR1 is LGHNA, CDR2 YSLEER. V lost 3 bases, J lost 4 bases, and 9 bases lay in between. CDR3 sequence: CASSQGASTEAFF. CDR3 nucleotide sequence: TGCGCCAGCAGCCAGGGGGCGAGCACTGAAGCTTTCTTT.

The chain has TRBV7-2 and TRBJ2-5; D uncertain. Germline-derived CDR1 and CDR2 are SGHTA and FQGNSA. Trimming left V 4 bases short and J 1 base short, with 13 bases between. The CDR3 spans 15 residues. The DNA of the CDR3 is TGTGCCAGCAGCTCTCAACAGAGACCCCAAGAGACCCAGTACTTC. It codes for CASSSQQRPQETQYF.

CDR3 coding DNA: TGTGCCAGCAGTTACTCCGACCGACTACGCTCTGGAAACACCATATATTTT. Translating gives CASSYSDRLRSGNTIYF. This chain joins TRBV6-2 or TRBV6-3 and TRBJ1-3; D unresolved. The CDR3 is 17 residues long. V lost 0 bases, J lost 0 bases, and 12 bases lay in between. Germline V gene lookup returns CDR1 MNHEY and CDR2 SVGEGT.

The table lists this clone with a count of one. This chain connects TRBV6-1 to TRBJ1-5, with a weak D call TRBD1 (5 bases). Trimming pared 1 base from V and 2 bases from J, leaving 9 bases between. The CDR3 has 15 residues. The germline V gene encodes CDR1 MNHNS and CDR2 SASEGT. The CDR3 loop is CASSEGTYGNQPQHF. The CDR3 DNA follows: TGTGCCAGCAGTGAAGGGACATATGGCAATCAGCCCCAGCATTTT.

The chain has TRBV10-3 and TRBJ1-5; 10 bases map to TRBD1. CDR3 size: 13 residues. CDR1 and CDR2 (germline): ENHRY, SYGVKD. With V trimmed by 10 bases and J by 7 bases, 7 bases remained unmatched. The CDR3 reads CANSGTGEQPQHF. In DNA, the CDR3 is TGTGCCAACTCTGGGACAGGGGAACAGCCCCAGCATTTT.

This chain uses TRBV19 with TRBJ2-1, with 7 bases matching TRBD2. The CDR3 consists of 14 residues. Germline lookup yields CDR1 LNHDA and CDR2 SQIVND (reference sequence). Losses at the gene ends were 2 bases for V and 7 bases for J; bases not matched to a gene: 5. The CDR3 DNA is TGTGCCAGTAGTATAAGGCTCGGGGGGAATGAGCAGTTCTTC. It codes for CASSIRLGGNEQFF.

V gene TRBV28 combines with J gene TRBJ2-7; D is possibly TRBD2 (5 bases). The germline V gene encodes CDR1 MDHEN and CDR2 SYDVKM. The CDR3 totals 13 residues. Trimming removed 4 bases from V and 0 bases from J, with 7 bases in between. The CDR3, as DNA: TGTGCCAGCAGTTCCGGGAACTCCTACGAGCAGTACTTC. Translating gives CASSSGNSYEQYF.

V gene TRBV28 combines with J gene TRBJ2-5; TRBD2 matches 10 bases. CDR1 is MDHEN, CDR2 SYDVKM, per germline. V was pared by 3 bases and J by 5 bases, with 15 bases of the junction left unmatched. This CDR3 is 18 amino acids long. CDR3 loop: CASSFRNAAGGLGETQYF. Here the CDR3 DNA reads TGTGCCAGCAGTTTCCGCAACGCAGCGGGGGGGCTGGGGGAGACCCAGTACTTC. Drawing the rest from reference TRBV28 and TRBJ2-5, the complete variable domain is DVKVTQSSRYLVKRTGEKVFLECVQDMDHENMFWYRQDPGLGLRLIYFSYDVKMKEKGDIPEGYSVSREKKERFSLILESASTNQTSMYLCASSFRNAAGGLGETQYFGPGTRLLVL.

The chain recombines TRBV7-9 with TRBJ2-2; tentative D call: TRBD1 (6 bases). Germline V gene data show CDR1 as SEHNR and CDR2 as FQNEAQ (reference sequence). The length of the CDR3 is 17 residues. Trimming left V 11 bases short and J 0 bases short, with 22 bases between. The CDR3: CAFRPRGTPTNTGELFF. As DNA, the CDR3 is TGTGCCTTCCGTCCGAGGGGGACGCCTACGAACACCGGGGAGCTGTTTTTT.

This clone has just one count. V is TRBV9 and J is TRBJ1-1; unclear D gene. Trimming left V 8 bases short and J 0 bases short, with 8 bases between. CDR3 size: 12 residues. Germline-derived CDR1 and CDR2 are SGDLS and YYNGEE. CDR3 in DNA: TGTGCCAGTAAGAGTATGAACACTGAAGCTTTCTTT. Residues: CASKSMNTEAFF.

This clone is a singleton in its sample. CDR3 residues: CASSLWATPELYNEQFF. CDR3 nucleotide sequence: TGTGCCAGCAGCTTATGGGCTACCCCAGAGCTTTACAATGAGCAGTTCTTC. This chain connects TRBV7-3 to TRBJ2-1; D not certain. The CDR3 extends over 17 amino acids. Germline CDR1 SGHTA, CDR2 FQGTGA. V lost 2 bases to trimming and J lost 4 bases, with 18 bases between them.

The rearrangement joins TRBV28 to TRBJ2-2; perhaps TRBD1 as D (6 bases). Germline V gene sequence: CDR1 MDHEN, CDR2 SYDVKM. The CDR3 covers 14 residues. The germline V and J ends were trimmed by 4 bases and 2 bases, with 8 bases remaining between them. The CDR3 protein is CASSSGHNTGELFF. The CDR3, as DNA: TGTGCCAGCAGTTCGGGACACAACACCGGGGAGCTGTTTTTT. The full variable domain, in which reference TRBV28 and TRBJ2-2 provide the parts outside the CDR3, is DVKVTQSSRYLVKRTGEKVFLECVQDMDHENMFWYRQDPGLGLRLIYFSYDVKMKEKGDIPEGYSVSREKKERFSLILESASTNQTSMYLCASSSGHNTGELFFGEGSRLTVL.

V is TRBV23-1 and J is TRBJ2-2; a weak D match, TRBD1 (5 bases). TRBV23-1 is annotated as an ORF whose role is uncertain. The CDR3 length is 13 residues. The V gene lost 0 bases and the J gene lost 8 bases, with 7 bases spanning the gap. The CDR3 loop is CASSQSRGGELFF. For the CDR3, the DNA is TGCGCCAGCAGTCAATCTAGGGGTGGGGAGCTGTTTTTT.

The chain is built from TRBV27 and TRBJ2-3; TRBD1 matches at 7 bases. Germline V gives CDR1 MNHEY, CDR2 SMNVEV (reference sequence). The CDR3 extends over 15 amino acids. V dropped 5 bases and J dropped 3; count of bases not matched to a gene: 8. The CDR3 spells CASSSVGQNTDTQYF. The CDR3 region has the DNA TGTGCCAGCAGTAGTGTGGGACAGAATACAGATACGCAGTATTTT.

V usage is TRBV28 and J usage is TRBJ2-7, with 9 nucleotides matching TRBD1. The CDR3 loop spans 16 amino acids. V shed 3 bases and J 2 bases; nucleotides not matched to a gene: 8. Germline lookup yields CDR1 MDHEN and CDR2 SYDVKM. CDR3 in amino acids: CASSFGTGSPPYEQYF. The DNA for the CDR3 is TGTGCCAGCAGTTTTGGGACAGGGAGTCCCCCCTACGAGCAGTACTTC. Based on the CDR3 plus reference TRBV28 and TRBJ2-7, the full variable domain is DVKVTQSSRYLVKRTGEKVFLECVQDMDHENMFWYRQDPGLGLRLIYFSYDVKMKEKGDIPEGYSVSREKKERFSLILESASTNQTSMYLCASSFGTGSPPYEQYFGPGTRLTVT.

The chain is built from TRBV7-9 and TRBJ1-1; 7 positions match TRBD1. Unmatched junction bases numbered 10, after V lost 5 bases and J lost 4 bases. Germline V CDR1 and CDR2: SEHNR, FQNEAQ (reference sequence). This CDR3 has 15 amino acids. The chain's CDR3 is CASSPGGGRFTEAFF. The CDR3 DNA follows: TGTGCCAGCAGCCCAGGGGGTGGACGTTTCACTGAAGCTTTCTTT.